The 18 T cell receptor beta chains below were found in one sample sequenced in a study of blood T cell repertoires in COVID-19. Assay used: immunoSEQ multiplex PCR; TCRdb lists only in-frame clones, some missing. This sample yields 300,000 to 400,000 clones, of which 88% are seen a single time; over 0.9% belongs to the top ten. Sequencing was done on a sample of PBMCs or T cells enriched from blood (not recorded which). These receptors all come from a woman aged 30 to 39 with acute COVID-19.

The chain has TRBV6-5 and TRBJ2-3; TRBD1 might be the D (6 bases). The CDR3 is 14 residues long. Trimming shortened V by 4 bases and J by 0 bases, and 8 bases separated the two germline ends. Germline V gene sequence: CDR1 MNHEY, CDR2 SVGAGI. CDR3 residues: CASSSDRSTDTQYF. DNA of the CDR3: TGTGCCAGCAGTTCCGACAGGAGCACAGATACGCAGTATTTT.

The chain has TRBV10-3 and TRBJ2-7; tentatively, D is TRBD2 (7 bases). This CDR3 is built from 15 residues. V gave up 3 bases and J gave up 4 bases, with 16 bases separating them. Per germline, CDR1 ENHRY and CDR2 SYGVKD. CDR3 protein: CAISDIGGGTYEQYF. DNA for the CDR3: TGTGCCATCAGTGATATAGGGGGGGGAACTTACGAGCAGTACTTC.

The chain links TRBV5-1 to TRBJ1-1, with 8 nucleotides matching TRBD1. The germline gives CDR1 SGHRS, CDR2 YFSETQ. Trimming removed 3 bases from V and 7 bases from J; junction bases left unmatched: 11. The CDR3 has 15 residues. CDR3 nucleotide sequence: TGCGCCAGCAGCTACCTGACCTCGGACAGGGTTGAAGCTTTCTTT. Its protein is CASSYLTSDRVEAFF.

This chain joins TRBV5-1 and TRBJ1-3; 7 bases map to TRBD1. The CDR3 contains 14 residues. The V and J ends lost 4 bases and 4 bases, in that order; junction bases with no gene match: 5. Germline lookup yields CDR1 SGHRS and CDR2 YFSETQ. CDR3 residues: CASSPWTGGNTIYF. The CDR3 DNA is TGCGCCAGCAGCCCCTGGACAGGCGGAAACACCATATATTTT. The variable domain in full, completed from reference TRBV5-1 and TRBJ1-3, reads KAGVTQTPRYLIKTRGQQVTLSCSPISGHRSVSWYQQTPGQGLQFLFEYFSETQRNKGNFPGRFSGRQFSNSRSEMNVSTLELGDSALYLCASSPWTGGNTIYFGEGSWLTVV.

The chain carries TRBV7-2 and TRBJ1-3; no clear D gene. Germline values: CDR1 SGHTA, CDR2 FQGNSA. The CDR3 contains 16 residues. Trimming removed 5 bases at V and 0 bases at J, with 14 bases between. CDR3 nucleotides: TGTGCCAGCAGCACTCGTCAGGCAAACTCTGGAAACACCATATATTTT. Its protein is CASSTRQANSGNTIYF. The full variable domain, completed using reference TRBV7-2 and TRBJ1-3, is GAGVSQSPSNKVTEKGKDVELRCDPISGHTALYWYRQSLGQGLEFLIYFQGNSAPDKSGLPSDRFSAERTGGSVSTLTIQRTQQEDSAVYLCASSTRQANSGNTIYFGEGSWLTVV.

The chain has TRBV28 and TRBJ1-4; D is unresolved. Looked up from germline, CDR1 is MDHEN and CDR2 is SYDVKM. This CDR3 is 17 amino acids long. Deletions cut 6 bases from V and 2 bases from J, with 19 bases between. CDR3 loop: CASSPAEGSATNEKLFF. CDR3 coding DNA: TGTGCCAGCAGCCCAGCTGAGGGCTCCGCCACTAATGAAAAACTGTTTTTT.

V gene TRBV9 combines with J gene TRBJ2-1, with 12 bases aligning to TRBD2. Germline lookup yields CDR1 SGDLS and CDR2 YYNGEE. The J segment lost 6 bases and the V segment lost 0 bases, leaving 4 bases of the junction unmatched. The CDR3 has 16 residues. CDR3 region: CASSVGLAGGLNEQFF. In nucleotides, the CDR3 is TGTGCCAGCAGCGTAGGTCTAGCGGGGGGGCTCAATGAGCAGTTCTTC.

This chain uses TRBV10-3 with TRBJ1-2; D uncertain. There are 15 residues in the CDR3. The V end lost 3 bases, the J end lost 0 bases, and 11 bases lay between the germline ends. Germline CDR1 ENHRY, CDR2 SYGVKD. CDR3 bases: TGTGCCATCAGTGACTTTAGCCTAGCTAACTATGGCTACACCTTC. Encoded protein: CAISDFSLANYGYTF.

The V and J genes are TRBV6-7 and TRBJ1-6; 9 bases line up with TRBD1. TRBV6-7 is identified as an open reading frame with a role that is uncertain. The CDR3 is made up of 19 amino acids. The V segment lost 5 bases and the J segment 2 bases; nucleotides outside the gene matches: 13. CDR3: CASSRGQGRFVTYNSPLHF. CDR3 nucleotides: TGTGCCAGCAGTAGGGGACAGGGTAGGTTTGTAACCTATAATTCACCCCTCCACTTT.

The CDR3 region has the DNA TGTGCCAGTAGTCCGACAGGGGATCTCTTGGGTGAAGCTTTCTTT. Residues: CASSPTGDLLGEAFF. The V and J genes are TRBV19 and TRBJ1-1; 8 nucleotides line up with TRBD1. Germline CDR1 and CDR2: LNHDA and SQIVND (reference sequence). The CDR3 has 15 amino acids. The V segment lost 5 bases and the J segment 7 bases; nucleotides outside the gene matches: 12.

The chain has TRBV10-1 and TRBJ2-7; D unresolved. This CDR3 has 13 amino acids. CDR1 WNHNN and CDR2 SYGVQD come from the germline V gene (reference sequence). Trimming took off 2 bases at V and 2 bases at J, with 7 bases between the two ends. CDR3 loop: CASSEPLTYEQYF. As DNA, the CDR3 is TGCGCCAGCAGTGAGCCACTAACCTACGAGCAGTACTTC.

The rearrangement uses TRBV6-1 and TRBJ2-1; D is unresolved. This CDR3 region has 13 residues. CDR1 MNHNS and CDR2 SASEGT come from the germline V gene. V lost 1 base, J lost 9 bases, and 10 bases lay in between. In DNA form, the CDR3 reads TGTGCCAGCAGTGAAGAGCCCGTTACTGAGCAGTTCTTC. This translates into CASSEEPVTEQFF.

This chain joins TRBV27 and TRBJ2-3; weak D call: TRBD1 (5 bases). The CDR3 contains 14 residues. In germline, CDR1 is MNHEY, CDR2 SMNVEV (reference sequence). Trimming stripped 2 bases from V and 2 bases from J, with 8 bases between. The CDR3 bases are TGTGCCAGCAGTTTAAGACAGACCACAGATACGCAGTATTTT. Encoded protein: CASSLRQTTDTQYF.

The chain joins TRBV18 to TRBJ2-1, with a possible D match to TRBD2 (6 bases). V lost 2 bases, J lost 4 bases, and 9 bases lay in between. The CDR3 runs 14 residues. CDR1 is KGHSH and CDR2 is LQKENI in the germline V gene. The CDR3 is CASSPGTHYNEQFF. The CDR3 DNA is TGTGCCAGCTCACCAGGGACTCATTACAATGAGCAGTTCTTC.

The chain joins TRBV11-2 to TRBJ1-6, with unresolved D. The germline V gene encodes CDR1 SGHAT and CDR2 FQNNGV. V was clipped by 2 bases and J by 14 bases, with 10 bases between them. The CDR3 has 12 residues. The CDR3 spells CASSLRERALHF. The CDR3 nucleotides are TGTGCCAGCAGCTTACGAGAGAGGGCCCTCCACTTT.

The rearrangement joins TRBV4-1 to TRBJ2-3; the match to TRBD1 covers 10 bases. V trimming: 4 bases; J trimming: 6 bases; junction bases outside the gene matches: 13. Looked up from germline, CDR1 is MGHRA and CDR2 is YSYEKL. The CDR3 runs 17 residues. CDR3 nucleotides: TGCGCCAGCAGCCGAGGACAGGGGGGGGACCATGGTGATACGCAGTATTTT. This sequence encodes CASSRGQGGDHGDTQYF.

The chain couples TRBV4-1 to TRBJ1-5; D remains unclear. Germline V lookup: CDR1 MGHRA, CDR2 YSYEKL. The length of the CDR3 is 14 residues. Trimming pared 1 base from V and 0 bases from J, leaving 4 bases between. The CDR3 region has the DNA TGCGCCAGCAGCCAAGTCTCTAGCAATCAGCCCCAGCATTTT. Protein: CASSQVSSNQPQHF.

This chain uses TRBV5-6 with TRBJ1-1, with D unresolved. CDR1 and CDR2 from the germline V gene are SGHDT and YYEEEE. V lost 0 bases, J lost 1 base, and 4 bases lay in between. This CDR3 contains 13 residues. As DNA, the CDR3 is TGTGCCAGCAGCTTGGAGCAGAACACTGAAGCTTTCTTT. Encoded protein: CASSLEQNTEAFF.